Listed below are T cell receptor beta chains from one sample, sequenced in a study of cytomegalovirus exposure and HLA in healthy donors. Assay: immunoSEQ multiplex PCR; the TCRdb copy retains only in-frame clones and omits some. Altogether approximately 65,000 clones are present, about 94% being singletons, with the ten largest covering 0.9% to 1.2%. Specimen: PBMCs. These receptors all stem from a woman younger than 30 in good health and CMV-seronegative. CDR3s include the opening cysteine and the closing phenylalanine or tryptophan. Fields, in order: D gene, J gene, V gene, clone size, CDR3 protein, CDR3 DNA. A D gene is named only where the DNA matches it firmly. Size is stated for part of the rows, as once, few or many counts, or as a class when the clone is expanded.

>-|TRBJ2-6|TRBV10-2|-
CASSESGDSGANVLTF
TGCGCCAGCAGTGAGTCGGGAGACTCTGGGGCCAACGTCCTGACTTTC
>-|TRBJ1-4|TRBV18|once
CASSPQAGSSNEKLFF
TGTGCCAGCTCACCCCAGGCGGGCAGCAGTAATGAAAAACTGTTTTTT
>-|TRBJ1-5|TRBV28|-
CASSPLRGGNQPQHF
TGTGCCAGCAGTCCACTCCGGGGAGGCAATCAGCCCCAGCATTTT
>-|TRBJ2-2|TRBV7-3|-
CASSPGGHANTGELFF
TGTGCCAGCAGCCCAGGGGGGCACGCGAACACCGGGGAGCTGTTTTTT
>-|TRBJ2-7|TRBV21-1|-
CASSRPLAPVSYEQYF
TGTGCCAGCAGCAGACCCCTAGCACCTGTCTCCTACGAGCAGTACTTC
>-|TRBJ2-2|TRBV6-5|-
CASSYLGDPNTGELFF
TGTGCCAGCAGTTACTTGGGAGACCCGAACACCGGGGAGCTGTTTTTT
>-|TRBJ2-5|TRBV28|-
CASSLRAGQETQYF
TGTGCCAGCAGTTTACGGGCGGGCCAAGAGACCCAGTACTTC
>-|TRBJ2-2|TRBV2|-
CAREVVGGIRTGELFF
TGTGCCAGAGAAGTGGTCGGGGGAATACGCACCGGGGAGCTGTTTTTT
>TRBD1|TRBJ1-2|TRBV15|once
CATSREGTGGYGYTF
TGTGCCACCAGCAGAGAAGGGACAGGGGGATATGGCTACACCTTC
>TRBD1|TRBJ1-1|TRBV2|-
CASSLDRETEAFF
TGTGCCAGCAGTCTCGACAGGGAAACTGAAGCTTTCTTT
>-|TRBJ2-3|TRBV5-8|once
CASSLGRDIDTQYF
TGTGCCAGCAGCTTGGGGCGGGATATAGATACGCAGTATTTT
>TRBD1|TRBJ1-1|TRBV5-6|-
CASSLTGIPEAFF
TGTGCCAGCAGCCTGACAGGGATCCCTGAAGCTTTCTTT
>-|TRBJ1-3|TRBV4-3|-
CASSQDSRAGNTIYF
TGCGCCAGCAGCCAAGATTCGAGGGCTGGAAACACCATATATTTT
>-|TRBJ2-7|TRBV4-3|-
CASSQSLSYEQYF
TGCGCCAGCAGCCAGTCCCTTTCTTACGAGCAGTACTTC
>TRBD1|TRBJ2-4|TRBV4-2|-
CASSQGQGDSIQYF
TGTGCCAGCAGCCAAGGACAGGGAGACAGCATTCAGTACTTC
>-|TRBJ1-4|TRBV14|-
CASSRRGPYEKLFF
TGTGCCAGCAGCCGCAGAGGCCCCTATGAAAAACTGTTTTTT
>TRBD1|TRBJ2-1|TRBV7-8|-
CASSFIAGGYNEQFF
TGTGCCAGCAGCTTTATTGCAGGGGGCTACAATGAGCAGTTCTTC
>-|TRBJ2-1|TRBV6-1|-
CASSEATIVLAWNEQFF
TGTGCCAGCAGTGAAGCGACAATAGTTCTCGCTTGGAATGAGCAGTTCTTC